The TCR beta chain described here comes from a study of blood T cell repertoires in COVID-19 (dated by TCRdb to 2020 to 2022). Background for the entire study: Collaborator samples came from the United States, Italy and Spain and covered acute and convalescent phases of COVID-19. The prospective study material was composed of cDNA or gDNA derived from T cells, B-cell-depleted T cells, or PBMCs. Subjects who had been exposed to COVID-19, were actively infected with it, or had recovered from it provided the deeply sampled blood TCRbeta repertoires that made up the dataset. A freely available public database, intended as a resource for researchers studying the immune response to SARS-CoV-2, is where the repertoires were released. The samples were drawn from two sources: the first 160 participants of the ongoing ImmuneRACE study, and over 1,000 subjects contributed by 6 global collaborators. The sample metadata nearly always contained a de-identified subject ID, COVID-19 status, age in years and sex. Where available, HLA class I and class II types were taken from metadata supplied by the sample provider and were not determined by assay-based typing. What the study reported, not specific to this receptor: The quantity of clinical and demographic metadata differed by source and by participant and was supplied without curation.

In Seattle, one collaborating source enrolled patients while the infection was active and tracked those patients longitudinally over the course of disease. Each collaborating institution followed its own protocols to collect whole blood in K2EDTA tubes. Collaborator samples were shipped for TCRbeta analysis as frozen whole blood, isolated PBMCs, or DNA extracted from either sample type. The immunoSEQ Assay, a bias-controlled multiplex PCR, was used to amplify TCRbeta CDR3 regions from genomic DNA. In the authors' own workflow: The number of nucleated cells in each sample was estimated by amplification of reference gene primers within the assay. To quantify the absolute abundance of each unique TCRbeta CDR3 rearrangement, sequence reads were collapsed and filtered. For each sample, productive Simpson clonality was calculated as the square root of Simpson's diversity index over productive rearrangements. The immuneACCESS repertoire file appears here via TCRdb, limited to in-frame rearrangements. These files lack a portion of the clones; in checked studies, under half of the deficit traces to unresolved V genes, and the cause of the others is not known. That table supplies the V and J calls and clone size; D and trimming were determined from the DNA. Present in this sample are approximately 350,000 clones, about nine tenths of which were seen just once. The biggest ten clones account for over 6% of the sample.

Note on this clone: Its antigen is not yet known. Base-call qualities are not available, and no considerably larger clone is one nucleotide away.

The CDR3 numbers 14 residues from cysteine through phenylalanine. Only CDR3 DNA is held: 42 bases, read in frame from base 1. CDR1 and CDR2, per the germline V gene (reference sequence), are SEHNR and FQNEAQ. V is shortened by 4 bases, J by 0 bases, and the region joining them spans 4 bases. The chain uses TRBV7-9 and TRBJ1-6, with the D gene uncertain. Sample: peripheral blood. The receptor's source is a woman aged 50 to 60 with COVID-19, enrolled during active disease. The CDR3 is CASSSSSYNSPLHF. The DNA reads TGTGCCAGCAGCTCGAGCTCCTATAATTCACCCCTCCACTTT.